This T cell receptor (beta chain) was observed in a study of blood T cell repertoires in COVID-19. Study in general: From T cells, B-cell-depleted T cells, or PBMCs came the material, which was cDNA or gDNA.

CDR1 and CDR2 (germline): SNHLY, FYNNEI. V lost 4 bases and J lost 0; bases outside the gene matches: 12. The CDR3 extends over 17 amino acids. Under the authors' procedure: Reference gene primer amplification gave estimated nucleated cell counts. Clones were sequenced by immunoSEQ multiplex PCR, and TCRdb holds only the in-frame ones, with some missing. That table supplies the V and J calls and clone size; D and trimming were determined from the DNA. Counted here are some 160,000 clones, approximately 84% occurring once; the ten biggest clones make up 11%. V gene TRBV2 combines with J gene TRBJ2-7, with 7 bases aligning to TRBD1. The clonotype originates from a man between 65 and 85 years old with active or convalescent COVID-19. The sequenced sample consisted of peripheral blood. The CDR3 region is CASSAGNLRQGSYEQYF. The CDR3 DNA sequence: TGTGCCAGCAGTGCCGGAAACCTGAGACAGGGCTCCTACGAGCAGTACTTC.